This T cell receptor (beta chain) derives from a study of control samples from healthy donors and cancer patients. The method was immunoSEQ multiplex PCR; TCRdb's version includes in-frame clones alone and lacks a portion of them. The sample contains 100,000 to 150,000 clones, roughly 90% of which appear only once. This CDR3 has 15 residues. The germline V gene encodes CDR1 MDHEN and CDR2 SYDVKM. The trim removed 6 bases at V and 0 bases at J, leaving 2 bases unmatched. The source of this sequence is a man between 18 and 35 years old in good health. Sequenced sample: blood. The chain is built from TRBV28 and TRBJ2-2; TRBD2 agrees at 9 bases. CDR3 bases: TGTGCCAGCAGAGCGGGGGGAGCGAACACCGGGGAGCTGTTTTTT. Translated: CASRAGGANTGELFF.